This T cell receptor (beta chain) was retrieved from a study of early T cells in non-severe SARS-CoV-2 infection. At the level of the study: Alpha and beta chains were unpaired, from unsorted whole-blood bulk RNA.

This clonotype was detected only once. A read error may produce the germline difference seen at one junction end. Germline V lookup: CDR1 MDHEN, CDR2 SYDVKM. This CDR3 is 11 amino acids long. Attachment of unique molecular identifiers to individual cDNA molecules was performed. TCRdb passed the 5' RACE reads through MiXCR, listing each CDR3 protein once. The profile covers tens of thousands of distinct CDR3 sequences, with 13% appearing a single time and roughly 8.3% taken by the ten largest. Sequencing used whole blood. The sequence was collected from an adult who was a healthcare worker with PCR-confirmed SARS-CoV-2 infection or an uninfected control (not recorded which). The chain recombines TRBV28 with TRBJ1-5, with D hard to call. Here the CDR3 reads CASSLEEPQHF. The CDR3 nucleotides read TGTGCCAGCAGTCTAGAGGAGCCCCAGCATTTC.